This T cell receptor (beta chain) is from a study of T cells in Graves' hyperthyroidism and ophthalmopathy. General study points: The model forecast ophthalmopathy, anticipating it by a median roughly 6.3 months before onset.

V was clipped by 3 bases and J by 4 bases, with 12 bases between them. Germline V gene sequence: CDR1 DFQATT, CDR2 SNEGSKA (reference sequence). The CDR3 totals 13 residues. The CDR3 regions of TCR beta were amplified from RNA transcripts. An initial round of RT-PCR targeting the TCR CDR3 relied on the HTBI primer set. TCRdb analysed the multiplex PCR reads with MiXCR anew, one entry per CDR3 protein. This repertoire shows 550,000 to 800,000 distinct CDR3 sequences, around 15% found once; its top ten account for approximately 8.4%. The study based diagnoses on clinical symptoms, serum thyroxine and TRAb, thyroid ultrasound and orbital computed tomography. PBMCs were collected from an approximately 9 ml volume of fresh peripheral blood. Worth noting for this clonotype: Its antigen is currently unknown.

The sequence was collected from a man younger than 30 with Graves' hyperthyroidism. The sequencing input was blood. The V call is TRBV20-1, the J call TRBJ1-1; unclear D gene. The DNA of the CDR3 is TGCAGTGCTAGGATAAGGTGGAGCACTGAAGCTTTCTTT. It codes for CSARIRWSTEAFF.